This entry concerns a single T cell receptor (beta chain). The antigen is undetermined. This specimen comes from a study of CD8 T cells in Susac syndrome. General study results and limits: The study's TCR sequencing and HLA analysis covered a relatively small number of individuals, and the study acknowledged this.

The study sequenced TCR beta in blood CD8+ and CD4+ T cells. TEMRA cells underwent FACS enrichment and CD8+ and CD4+ T cells underwent negative isolation. Random hexamers were used to reverse transcribe roughly 0.45 to 1 ug of RNA. Amplification of TCR beta CDR3 across 54 Vbeta and 13 Jbeta was performed with immunoSEQ multiplex PCR. TCRdb re-called the immunoSEQ multiplex PCR reads through MiXCR, storing one row per CDR3 protein. The sample lists under 250,000 distinct CDR3 sequences; 85% to 95% were seen once. Trimming cost V 3 bases and J 5 bases, with 7 bases left between them. The CDR3 has 13 amino acids. Germline lookup yields CDR1 LNHDA and CDR2 SQIVND (reference sequence).

This clonotype originated in a human donor with multiple sclerosis. The source material was CD4+ T cells from PBMCs. The chain has TRBV19 and TRBJ2-2; no clear D. Written as DNA, the CDR3 is TGTGCCAGTAGTATCGTATTGACCGGGGAGCTGTTTTTT. It yields the protein CASSIVLTGELFF. Combining the CDR3 with reference TRBV19 and TRBJ2-2 gives the whole variable domain DGGITQSPKYLFRKEGQNVTLSCEQNLNHDAMYWYRQDPGQGLRLIYYSQIVNDFQKGDIAEGYSVSREKKESFPLTVTSAQKNPTAFYLCASSIVLTGELFFGEGSRLTVL.